This T cell receptor beta chain was sequenced during a study of T cells in Graves' hyperthyroidism and ophthalmopathy. At the level of the study: At initial diagnosis, before any treatment had begun, peripheral blood was obtained. Overall study findings and caveats: The blood repertoire included most of the expanded thyroid clonotypes above 0.001.

Ophthalmopathy patients all had a Clinical Activity Score of at least 3, a NOSPECS grade of at least 4 and disease under 3 months old. This clonotype came up many times. Its specificity is unknown. CDR1 is LGHNA, CDR2 YNFKEQ, per germline. Germline trimming cut 0 bases from V and 5 bases from J; bases unmatched to any gene: 15. This CDR3 region has 18 residues. There were TCR beta CDR3 regions amplified from RNA transcripts. HTBI primers were employed in a first-round RT-PCR of the TCR CDR3. TCRdb independently ran MiXCR on the multiplex PCR reads; one entry per CDR3 protein. This table has 310,000 or so distinct CDR3 sequences, about 18% appearing once.

The specimen was blood. V is TRBV4-2 and J is TRBJ1-1; 7 bases fit TRBD1. The TCR sequence derives from a woman aged 55-75 years with Graves' ophthalmopathy. The CDR3, as DNA: TGTGCCAGCAGCCAAGAAAGTTACGGCAGGGGGAGAGGAACTGAAGCTTTCTTT. It codes for CASSQESYGRGRGTEAFF.